This entry describes one TCR beta chain. Antigen specificity is unknown. 5'RACE with constant-segment primers built TCRalpha and TCRbeta cDNA libraries with UMIs. TCRdb ran MiXCR on the 5' RACE reads and lists one entry per CDR3 protein. The data hold some 88,000 distinct CDR3 sequences, with about 23% observed a single time. The CDR3 consists of 13 residues. The germline V gene has CDR1 DFQATT and CDR2 SNEGSKA (reference sequence). V was pared by 3 bases and J by 8 bases, with 16 bases between. The data are from a study of T-cell memory formation after mild COVID-19. Study in general: TCR clusters largely stayed donor specific.

The study's findings and limits: CD4+ contracting clones lay mainly in CM and EM, CD8+ ones in EMRA.

The sample taken for sequencing was PBMCs or a T cell subset sorted from them (not recorded which). The V gene is TRBV20-1, the J gene TRBJ1-2, with D possibly matching TRBD1 (5 bases). The receptor's source is a man aged 18 to 35 who had mild COVID-19 (a few samples of this study predate the infection). Cell type and time point are not known. The CDR3 DNA sequence: TGCAGTGCTAGTAGCGGGGCAGGCGGCGGCTACACCTTC. This codes for CSASSGAGGGYTF.